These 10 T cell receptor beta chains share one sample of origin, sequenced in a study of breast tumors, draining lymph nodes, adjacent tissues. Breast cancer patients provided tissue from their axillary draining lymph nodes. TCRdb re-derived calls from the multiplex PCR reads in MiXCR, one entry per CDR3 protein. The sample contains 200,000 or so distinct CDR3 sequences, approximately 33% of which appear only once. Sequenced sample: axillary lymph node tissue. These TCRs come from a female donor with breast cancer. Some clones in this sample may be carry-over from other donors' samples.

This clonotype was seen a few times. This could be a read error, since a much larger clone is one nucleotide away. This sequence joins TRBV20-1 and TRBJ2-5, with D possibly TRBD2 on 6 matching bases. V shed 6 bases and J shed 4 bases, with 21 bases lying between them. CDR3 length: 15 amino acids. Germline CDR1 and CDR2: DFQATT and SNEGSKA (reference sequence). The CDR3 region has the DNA TGCAGTGCGAGGACTAAAGCTCTCAGACCAGAGACCCAGTACTTC. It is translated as CSARTKALRPETQYF.

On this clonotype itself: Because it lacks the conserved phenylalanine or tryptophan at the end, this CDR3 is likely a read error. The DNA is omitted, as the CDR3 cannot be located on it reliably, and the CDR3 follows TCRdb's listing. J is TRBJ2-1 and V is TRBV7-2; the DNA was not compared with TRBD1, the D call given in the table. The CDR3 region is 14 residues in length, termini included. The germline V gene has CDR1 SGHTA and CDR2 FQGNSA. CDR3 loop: CASSSGTAYNEQSL.

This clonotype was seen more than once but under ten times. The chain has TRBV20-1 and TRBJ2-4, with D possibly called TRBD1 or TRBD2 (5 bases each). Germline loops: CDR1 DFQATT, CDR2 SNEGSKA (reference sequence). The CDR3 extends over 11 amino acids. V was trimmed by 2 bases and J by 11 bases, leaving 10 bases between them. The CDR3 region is CSARRDLLQYF. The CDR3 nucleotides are TGCAGTGCTAGACGGGACCTTCTTCAGTACTTC.

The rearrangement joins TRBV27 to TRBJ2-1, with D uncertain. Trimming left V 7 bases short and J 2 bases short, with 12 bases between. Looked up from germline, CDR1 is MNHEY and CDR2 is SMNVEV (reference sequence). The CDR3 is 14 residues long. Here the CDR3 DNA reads TGTGCCAGCACCCCGCAGCTACCCTACAATGAGCAGTTCTTC. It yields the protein CASTPQLPYNEQFF.

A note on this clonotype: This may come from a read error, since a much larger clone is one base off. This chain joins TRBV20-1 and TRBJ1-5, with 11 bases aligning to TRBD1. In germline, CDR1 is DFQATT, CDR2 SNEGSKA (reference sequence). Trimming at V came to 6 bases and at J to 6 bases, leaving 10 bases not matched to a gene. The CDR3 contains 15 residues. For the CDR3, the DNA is TGCAGTGCCCCCAGGACAGGGGGCGGTACTCAGCCCCAGCATTTT. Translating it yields CSAPRTGGGTQPQHF.

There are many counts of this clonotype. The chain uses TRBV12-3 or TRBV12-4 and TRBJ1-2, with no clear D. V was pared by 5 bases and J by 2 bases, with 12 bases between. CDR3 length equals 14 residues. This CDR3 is CASSPRTGNYGYTF. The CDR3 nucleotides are TGTGCCAGCAGTCCTAGGACGGGAAACTATGGCTACACCTTC.

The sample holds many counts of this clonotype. CDR3 protein: CSAEGPHGYTF. The CDR3 region has the DNA TGCAGTGCTGAGGGGCCTCATGGCTACACCTTC. The chain carries TRBV20-1 and TRBJ1-2, with a possible D match to TRBD1 (5 bases). V lost 5 bases and J 6 bases, leaving 10 bases between the germline ends. This CDR3 is 11 amino acids long. The germline gives CDR1 DFQATT, CDR2 SNEGSKA (reference sequence).

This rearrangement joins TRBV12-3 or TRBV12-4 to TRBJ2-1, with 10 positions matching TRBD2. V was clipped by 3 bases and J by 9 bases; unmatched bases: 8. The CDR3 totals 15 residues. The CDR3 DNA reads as TGTGCCAGCAGTTTCCGAGCGGGGGGGCCTGGTGAGCAGTTCTTC. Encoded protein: CASSFRAGGPGEQFF.

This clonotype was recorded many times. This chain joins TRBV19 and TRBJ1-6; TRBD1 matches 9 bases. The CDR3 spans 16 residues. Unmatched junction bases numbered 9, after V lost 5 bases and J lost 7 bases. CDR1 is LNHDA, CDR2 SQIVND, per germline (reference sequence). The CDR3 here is CASSALQGARNSPLHF. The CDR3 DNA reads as TGTGCCAGTAGTGCCCTACAGGGGGCGAGGAATTCACCCCTCCACTTT.

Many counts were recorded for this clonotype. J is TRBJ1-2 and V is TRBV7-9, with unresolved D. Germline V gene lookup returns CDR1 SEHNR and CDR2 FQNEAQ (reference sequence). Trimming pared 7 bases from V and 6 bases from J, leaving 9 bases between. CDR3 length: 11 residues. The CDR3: CASTLGNGYTF. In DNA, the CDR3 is TGTGCCAGCACTCTCGGGAATGGCTACACCTTC.